One and the same sample provided the 26 T cell receptor beta chains below, sequenced in a study of blood T cell repertoires in COVID-19. Some clones are missing from TCRdb's copy, which holds only in-frame ones; the method was immunoSEQ multiplex PCR. The table records a few hundred thousand clones, 89% of them present only once. The sample was PBMCs or T cells enriched from blood (not recorded which). The receptors here all came from a woman between 55 and 75 years old who had recovered from COVID-19.

This clone is a singleton in its sample. The V and J genes are TRBV4-1 and TRBJ1-6; no firm D call. CDR1 and CDR2 (germline): MGHRA, YSYEKL. The length of the CDR3 is 16 residues. V dropped 4 bases and J dropped 6 bases, with 16 bases sitting between them. The CDR3 region is CASSRGAPVSNSPLHF. The CDR3 coding sequence is TGCGCCAGCAGCCGGGGAGCCCCTGTGAGTAATTCACCCCTCCACTTT.

V and J are TRBV30 and TRBJ2-7, with D possibly TRBD1 on 5 matching bases. The CDR3 is made up of 11 amino acids. V was pared by 2 bases and J by 5 bases, with 7 bases between. The germline CDR1 and CDR2 sequences are GTSNPN and SVGIG (reference sequence). CDR3 loop: CAWSIGDEQYF. In nucleotides, the CDR3 is TGTGCCTGGAGTATAGGGGACGAGCAGTACTTC.

The chain recombines TRBV11-3 with TRBJ2-7; 13 bases line up with TRBD2. Germline V CDR1 and CDR2: SGHNT, YENEEA. With V trimmed by 3 bases and J by 4 bases, 18 bases remained unmatched. The CDR3 has 20 amino acids. DNA for the CDR3: TGTGCCAGCAGCTTTCAACTAGGTCGGACTAGCGGGAGATCGGCATACGAGCAGTACTTC. Protein: CASSFQLGRTSGRSAYEQYF. The full variable domain, with the rest looked up from reference TRBV11-3 and TRBJ2-7, is EAGVVQSPRYKIIEKKQPVAFWCNPISGHNTLYWYLQNLGQGPELLIRYENEEAVDDSQLPKDRFSAERLKGVDSTLKIQPAELGDSAVYLCASSFQLGRTSGRSAYEQYFGPGTRLTVT.

J is TRBJ1-6 and V is TRBV29-1, with 8 bases fitting TRBD1. The length of the CDR3 is 13 residues. The J segment lost 7 bases and the V segment lost 8 bases, leaving 7 bases of the junction unmatched. Looked up from germline, CDR1 is SQVTM and CDR2 is ANQGSEA. The CDR3 region is CSTRTGSNSPLHF. The CDR3 nucleotides are TGCAGCACCCGGACAGGGTCAAATTCACCCCTCCACTTT.

This rearrangement joins TRBV5-1 to TRBJ2-5, with no clear D. This CDR3 has 14 amino acids. Germline V gives CDR1 SGHRS, CDR2 YFSETQ. The ends were cut back, 0 bases at V and 0 bases at J, with 6 bases in the middle. Here the CDR3 DNA reads TGCGCCAGCAGCTTGGTTCTCTACCAAGAGACCCAGTACTTC. Protein sequence: CASSLVLYQETQYF.

This chain connects TRBV29-1 to TRBJ2-1, with D possibly matching TRBD1 (6 bases). Trimming took off 4 bases at V and 7 bases at J, with 11 bases between the two ends. The CDR3 has 12 residues. Germline assignment: CDR1 SQVTM and CDR2 ANQGSEA. CDR3 bases: TGCAGCGTTGGCAGGGGTTCAAATGAGCAGTTCTTC. This sequence encodes CSVGRGSNEQFF.

The chain links TRBV10-3 to TRBJ2-3; 11 nucleotides line up with TRBD2. The germline gives CDR1 ENHRY, CDR2 SYGVKD. V lost 8 bases, J lost 8 bases, and 18 bases stayed unmatched. The length of the CDR3 is 17 residues. CDR3: CAIGGGASGRSDPTQYF. CDR3 DNA: TGTGCCATCGGGGGCGGGGCTAGCGGGAGGTCAGACCCTACGCAGTATTTT.

As for this clone: Other DNA sequences in this specimen translate into the identical CDR3. CDR3 amino acids: CASSPSQGADYGYTF. DNA for the CDR3: TGTGCCAGCTCACCGTCCCAGGGGGCGGACTATGGCTACACCTTC. The gene calls are TRBV18 and TRBJ1-2; 8 positions match TRBD1. This CDR3 is built from 15 residues. Germline V gene lookup returns CDR1 KGHSH and CDR2 LQKENI. J was trimmed by 3 bases and V by 3 bases; bases with no gene match: 6.

This rearrangement joins TRBV5-1 to TRBJ2-5; no firm D call. The CDR3 sequence is 18 residues long. Trimming left V 0 bases short and J 7 bases short, with 25 bases between. Germline values: CDR1 SGHRS, CDR2 YFSETQ. CDR3 DNA: TGCGCCAGCAGCTTGGCCAGCCCCCCCTCCCCCCAGGCTTGGACCCAGTACTTC. It specifies CASSLASPPSPQAWTQYF.

The V call is TRBV19, the J call TRBJ2-5, with D possibly being TRBD1 (6 bases). The CDR3 runs 14 residues. Germline V gene lookup returns CDR1 LNHDA and CDR2 SQIVND (reference sequence). The ends were cut back, 6 bases at V and 5 bases at J, with 16 bases in the middle. CDR3 DNA sequence: TGTGCCAGTAGCCCCACAGGGTTCGGCGAGACCCAGTACTTC. This gives the protein CASSPTGFGETQYF.

The chain employs TRBV19 and TRBJ1-2, with TRBD1 matching 10 bases. The junction had 8 bases not matched to a gene; V was cut back by 4 bases and J by 3 bases. Germline V gene data show CDR1 as LNHDA and CDR2 as SQIVND (reference sequence). This CDR3 comprises 16 residues. In DNA, the CDR3 is TGTGCCAGTAGTACCAGACAGGGGGCAGAGGACTATGGCTACACCTTC. It is translated as CASSTRQGAEDYGYTF. Full variable domain (remainder filled in from reference TRBV19 and TRBJ1-2): DGGITQSPKYLFRKEGQNVTLSCEQNLNHDAMYWYRQDPGQGLRLIYYSQIVNDFQKGDIAEGYSVSREKKESFPLTVTSAQKNPTAFYLCASSTRQGAEDYGYTFGSGTRLTVV.

The V gene is TRBV6-5, the J gene TRBJ1-2, with a weak D call TRBD1 (5 bases). There are 13 residues in the CDR3. In germline, CDR1 is MNHEY, CDR2 SVGAGI. V shed 6 bases and J shed 4 bases, with 12 bases lying between them. The CDR3 nucleotides are TGTGCCAGCAGGGACGGGACTATCTATGGCTACACCTTC. Translation gives CASRDGTIYGYTF.

This chain connects TRBV5-1 to TRBJ1-4, with 11 bases that match TRBD1. Trimming removed 4 bases from V and 7 bases from J; junction bases left unmatched: 6. The CDR3 totals 15 residues. Germline-derived CDR1 and CDR2 are SGHRS and YFSETQ. The CDR3 loop reads CASSGPGTGGEKLFF. The CDR3 DNA follows: TGCGCCAGCAGCGGTCCCGGGACAGGGGGTGAAAAACTGTTTTTT.

CDR3 sequence: CASSLGPRGEAFF. The CDR3 DNA reads as TGTGCCAGCAGCTTAGGGCCCCGGGGTGAAGCTTTCTTT. J is TRBJ1-1 and V is TRBV11-2; no definite D call. The V and J ends lost 1 base and 7 bases respectively, with 10 bases between them. This CDR3 has 13 residues. Germline V gene lookup returns CDR1 SGHAT and CDR2 FQNNGV.

This clone occurred once. The chain recombines TRBV28 with TRBJ1-4; TRBD1 matches at 8 bases. The CDR3 length is 14 residues. The V gene's germline CDR1 is MDHEN and CDR2 SYDVKM. J gave up 8 bases and V 4 bases, and 6 bases lay outside the gene matches. The CDR3 nucleotides are TGTGCCAGCAGTTCGGGACAGGAGGGGGAAAAACTGTTTTTT. Residues: CASSSGQEGEKLFF.

The chain joins TRBV7-2 to TRBJ2-5; D unclear. This CDR3 region has 15 residues. Germline CDR1 and CDR2: SGHTA and FQGNSA. Trimming left V 0 bases short and J 2 bases short, with 10 bases between. This CDR3 reads CASSLAMAGQETQYF. The CDR3 DNA reads TGTGCCAGCAGCTTAGCGATGGCAGGACAAGAGACCCAGTACTTC.

Turning to this clone: This sample includes further DNA sequences coding for the same CDR3. The chain employs TRBV6-5 and TRBJ2-7; 8 nucleotides line up with TRBD2. The CDR3 covers 14 residues. The ends lost 3 bases at V and 2 bases at J; junction bases unmatched: 3. The germline CDR1 and CDR2 sequences are MNHEY and SVGAGI. CDR3 bases: TGTGCCAGCAGTTATACGGGGGGGACCTACGAGCAGTACTTC. Its translation: CASSYTGGTYEQYF.

J is TRBJ1-2 and V is TRBV5-6; tentatively, D is TRBD1 (5 bases). Trimming removed 4 bases at V and 4 bases at J, with 20 bases between. CDR1 and CDR2 (germline): SGHDT, YYEEEE. The CDR3 length is 16 residues. The DNA for the CDR3 is TGTGCCAGCAGCAAATACCAGGGAAGGCGGGGCTATGGCTACACCTTC. Its translation: CASSKYQGRRGYGYTF.

The V gene is TRBV4-1, the J gene TRBJ1-3; D may be TRBD1 (5 bases). Per germline, CDR1 MGHRA and CDR2 YSYEKL. The ends were cut back, 1 base at V and 2 bases at J, with 6 bases in the middle. The CDR3 has 14 residues. This CDR3 reads CASSQAGTGNTIYF. The CDR3 nucleotides read TGCGCCAGCAGCCAAGCAGGGACTGGAAACACCATATATTTT.

V and J are TRBV5-1 and TRBJ1-5; 11 nucleotides match TRBD1. Unmatched junction bases numbered 7, after V lost 4 bases and J lost 7 bases. Germline values: CDR1 SGHRS, CDR2 YFSETQ. CDR3 length: 15 amino acids. Here the CDR3 reads CASSEWTGGRQPQHF. The DNA for the CDR3 is TGCGCCAGCAGCGAATGGACAGGGGGCAGGCAGCCCCAGCATTTT.

The gene calls are TRBV29-1 and TRBJ1-1; no clear D gene. V gave up 7 bases and J gave up 5 bases, with 17 bases separating them. This CDR3 spans 13 amino acids. Germline V gene data show CDR1 as SQVTM and CDR2 as ANQGSEA. The CDR3 bases are TGCAGCGCTGACCGAGGGAGTGGAACTGAAGCTTTCTTT. This gives the protein CSADRGSGTEAFF.

The CDR3 loop reads CASVTGAYEQYF. CDR3 DNA sequence: TGTGCCAGCGTGACAGGGGCCTACGAGCAGTACTTC. This sequence joins TRBV28 and TRBJ2-7; 8 positions match TRBD1. The CDR3 consists of 12 residues. Germline CDR1 reads MDHEN; CDR2 reads SYDVKM. V was clipped by 8 bases and J by 2 bases; unmatched bases: 2.

The chain is built from TRBV4-1 and TRBJ1-3, with 8 bases lining up with TRBD1. This CDR3 is built from 15 residues. The V gene end was trimmed by 4 bases and the J gene end by 4 bases; junction bases not matched to a gene: 6. CDR1 and CDR2 from the germline V gene are MGHRA and YSYEKL. For the CDR3, the DNA is TGCGCCAGCAGCCCCGGGACAGGAGCGGGAAACACCATATATTTT. Protein: CASSPGTGAGNTIYF.

The chain recombines TRBV19 with TRBJ1-5, with D maybe TRBD1 (5 bases). Trimming took off 11 bases at V and 3 bases at J, with 17 bases between the two ends. The germline V gene has CDR1 LNHDA and CDR2 SQIVND (reference sequence). CDR3 size: 14 residues. This chain's CDR3 is CAAARQPLNQPQHF. The CDR3 DNA is TGTGCCGCAGCCCGACAGCCCCTCAATCAGCCCCAGCATTTT.

This clone has only one observation. This CDR3 is also generated by other DNA sequences in the sample. This chain connects TRBV5-1 to TRBJ2-2; D possibly corresponds to TRBD1 (6 bases). In germline, CDR1 is SGHRS, CDR2 YFSETQ. This CDR3 has 14 residues. Deletions cut 4 bases from V and 1 base from J, with 8 bases between. The CDR3 DNA is TGCGCCAGCAGCCGGGGACAGAACACCGGGGAGCTGTTTTTT. It translates to CASSRGQNTGELFF.

This sequence joins TRBV5-1 and TRBJ2-5; D gene ambiguous. V was shortened by 3 bases and J by 2 bases, with 17 bases between the two germline ends. This CDR3 is built from 16 residues. Germline CDR1 SGHRS, CDR2 YFSETQ. This CDR3 reads CASSSRSSAPQETQYF. Here the CDR3 DNA reads TGCGCCAGCAGCTCACGCAGCTCAGCGCCTCAAGAGACCCAGTACTTC.